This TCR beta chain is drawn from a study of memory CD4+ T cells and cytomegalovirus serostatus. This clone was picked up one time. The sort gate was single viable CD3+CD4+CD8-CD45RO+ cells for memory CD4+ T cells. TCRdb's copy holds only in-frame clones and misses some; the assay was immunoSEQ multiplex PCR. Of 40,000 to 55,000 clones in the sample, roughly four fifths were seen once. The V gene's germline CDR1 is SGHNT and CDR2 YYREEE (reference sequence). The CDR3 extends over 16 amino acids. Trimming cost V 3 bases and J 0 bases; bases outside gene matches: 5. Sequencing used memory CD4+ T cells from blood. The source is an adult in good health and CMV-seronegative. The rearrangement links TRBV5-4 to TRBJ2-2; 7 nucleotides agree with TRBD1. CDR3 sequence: CASSYGQDANTGELFF. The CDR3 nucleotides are TGTGCCAGCAGCTACGGACAGGACGCGAACACCGGGGAGCTGTTTTTT.